This T cell receptor beta chain appears in the sequencing data of a study of blood T cell repertoires in COVID-19. Study at large: Some COVID-19 samples were acute and others convalescent; all came from the United States, Italy and Spain. PBMCs, B-cell-depleted T cells, or T cells provided the cDNA or gDNA that made up the material.

Source study methods: Reference gene primer amplification in the assay estimated nucleated cell counts. The repertoire was sequenced with immunoSEQ multiplex PCR; TCRdb's copy has only in-frame clones and lacks some. The D gene and trimming were derived from the DNA, and the V and J assignments and clone size from that table. The profile shows 200,000 to 300,000 clones, approximately 86% of them singletons. Specimen: peripheral blood. The TCR originated in a man aged 30-40 years with active or convalescent COVID-19.

Here the CDR3 reads CASSPRGAGWNQETQYF. DNA of the CDR3: TGTGCCAGCAGCCCGCGGGGCGCGGGGTGGAACCAAGAGACCCAGTACTTC. The chain recombines TRBV7-9 with TRBJ2-5; TRBD2 is a possible D gene (6 bases). The length of the CDR3 is 17 residues. Trimming took 5 bases from V and 0 from J, leaving 19 bases between them. Germline-derived CDR1 and CDR2 are SEHNR and FQNEAQ (reference sequence).